Listed below are T cell receptor beta chains from one sample, sequenced in a study of control samples from healthy donors and cancer patients. Clones were read by immunoSEQ multiplex PCR, and TCRdb kept only the in-frame ones, dropping some. The sample comprises 390,000 or so clones, approximately 90% of which are singletons, and around 6.8% rests with the top ten. The material sequenced was PBMCs. The receptors here all came from a man aged 35 to 55 with head and neck cancer. Both conserved end residues are part of each CDR3. A D gene is named only where the DNA matches it firmly. Rows give clone size only sometimes, using once, few, many, or a class for an expanded clone.

J gene: TRBJ2-5; D gene: TRBD1; clone size: .; V gene: TRBV13; CDR3 protein: CASSLGQAEGETQYF; CDR3 DNA: TGTGCCAGCAGCCTGGGACAGGCGGAAGGAGAGACCCAGTACTTC
J gene: TRBJ1-1; D gene: .; clone size: .; V gene: TRBV9; CDR3 protein: CASSYTGSSTEAFF; CDR3 DNA: TGTGCCAGCAGTTACACAGGGAGCTCCACTGAAGCTTTCTTT
J gene: TRBJ1-4; D gene: .; clone size: .; V gene: TRBV10-3; CDR3 protein: CAARDPSREKLFF; CDR3 DNA: TGTGCCGCTCGGGACCCTAGCCGGGAAAAACTGTTTTTT
J gene: TRBJ2-7; D gene: .; clone size: .; V gene: TRBV15; CDR3 protein: CATSRDRAEIPSYEQYF; CDR3 DNA: TGTGCCACCAGCAGAGATCGGGCTGAGATTCCCTCCTACGAGCAGTACTTC
J gene: TRBJ2-7; D gene: .; clone size: once; V gene: TRBV7-7; CDR3 protein: CASSLGVASTYEQYF; CDR3 DNA: TGTGCTAGCAGCCTAGGGGTAGCGAGTACCTACGAGCAGTACTTC
J gene: TRBJ1-2; D gene: .; clone size: once; V gene: TRBV27; CDR3 protein: CASSSGSKRNGYTF; CDR3 DNA: TGTGCCAGCAGTTCTGGTAGCAAGAGGAATGGCTACACCTTC
J gene: TRBJ1-2; D gene: TRBD1; clone size: few; V gene: TRBV2; CDR3 protein: CASSEGTGVGYTF; CDR3 DNA: TGTGCCAGCAGTGAAGGGACAGGTGTTGGCTACACCTTC
J gene: TRBJ2-2; D gene: .; clone size: .; V gene: TRBV19; CDR3 protein: CASSIWLRSGELFF; CDR3 DNA: TGTGCCAGTAGTATCTGGCTACGGAGTGGGGAGCTGTTTTTT
J gene: TRBJ2-7; D gene: .; clone size: .; V gene: TRBV30; CDR3 protein: CAWSGPRAPEQYF; CDR3 DNA: TGTGCCTGGAGTGGGCCCAGGGCCCCTGAGCAGTACTTC
J gene: TRBJ1-2; D gene: .; clone size: .; V gene: TRBV19; CDR3 protein: CASTRPGGYYGYTF; CDR3 DNA: TGTGCCAGTACCCGCCCCGGGGGATACTATGGCTACACCTTC
J gene: TRBJ2-6; D gene: .; clone size: .; V gene: TRBV6-6; CDR3 protein: CASKGTSGANVLTF; CDR3 DNA: TGTGCCAGCAAGGGAACCTCTGGGGCCAACGTCCTGACTTTC
J gene: TRBJ1-5; D gene: .; clone size: .; V gene: TRBV19; CDR3 protein: CASSIPPRGGPQPQHF; CDR3 DNA: TGTGCCAGTAGTATACCCCCCAGGGGTGGTCCTCAGCCCCAGCATTTT
J gene: TRBJ2-5; D gene: TRBD2; clone size: .; V gene: TRBV5-1; CDR3 protein: CASSPWTSGGRIVETQYF; CDR3 DNA: TGCGCCAGCAGCCCTTGGACTAGCGGGGGTCGGATAGTTGAGACCCAGTACTTC
J gene: TRBJ2-3; D gene: .; clone size: .; V gene: TRBV7-8; CDR3 protein: CASNPPVPDTQYF; CDR3 DNA: TGTGCCAGCAACCCCCCGGTCCCAGATACGCAGTATTTT
J gene: TRBJ2-7; D gene: TRBD1; clone size: .; V gene: TRBV7-3; CDR3 protein: CASSLGDSREQYF; CDR3 DNA: TGTGCCAGCAGCTTAGGGGACAGCCGCGAGCAGTACTTC
J gene: TRBJ1-5; D gene: .; clone size: .; V gene: TRBV12-5; CDR3 protein: CASARDGNQPQHF; CDR3 DNA: TGTGCTAGTGCCAGGGACGGAAATCAGCCCCAGCATTTT
J gene: TRBJ1-2; D gene: TRBD1; clone size: .; V gene: TRBV18; CDR3 protein: CASSPGQGAVRGYTF; CDR3 DNA: TGTGCCAGCTCACCCGGACAGGGGGCTGTTCGTGGCTACACCTTC
J gene: TRBJ2-3; D gene: .; clone size: .; V gene: TRBV7-2; CDR3 protein: CASSFQTSDTQYF; CDR3 DNA: TGTGCCAGCAGCTTCCAAACTTCGGATACGCAGTATTTT
J gene: TRBJ2-7; D gene: TRBD2; clone size: .; V gene: TRBV19; CDR3 protein: CASSRGLAVEYEQYF; CDR3 DNA: TGTGCCAGTAGTAGGGGACTAGCGGTGGAATACGAGCAGTACTTC
J gene: TRBJ1-2; D gene: .; clone size: .; V gene: TRBV30; CDR3 protein: CAWRLQGTNYGYTF; CDR3 DNA: TGTGCCTGGAGGCTCCAGGGGACGAACTATGGCTACACCTTC
J gene: TRBJ1-3; D gene: .; clone size: .; V gene: TRBV30; CDR3 protein: CAWRRTASGNTIYF; CDR3 DNA: TGTGCCTGGAGAAGAACAGCATCTGGAAACACCATATATTTT
J gene: TRBJ2-2; D gene: .; clone size: .; V gene: TRBV7-9; CDR3 protein: CASSSGPYTGELFF; CDR3 DNA: TGTGCCAGCAGCTCGGGACCTTACACCGGGGAGCTGTTTTTT
J gene: TRBJ2-7; D gene: .; clone size: .; V gene: TRBV9; CDR3 protein: CASSVEGSPYEQYF; CDR3 DNA: TGTGCCAGCAGCGTAGAGGGCAGTCCCTACGAGCAGTACTTC
J gene: TRBJ2-1; D gene: TRBD1; clone size: .; V gene: TRBV5-1; CDR3 protein: CASSLLPGQGDNEQFF; CDR3 DNA: TGCGCCAGCAGCTTACTCCCGGGACAGGGGGACAATGAGCAGTTCTTC
J gene: TRBJ1-5; D gene: .; clone size: .; V gene: TRBV6-1; CDR3 protein: CASSEFSMGLDQPQHF; CDR3 DNA: TGTGCCAGCAGTGAATTCTCCATGGGCTTAGATCAGCCCCAGCATTTT
J gene: TRBJ2-3; D gene: .; clone size: .; V gene: TRBV19; CDR3 protein: CASSMQGVTDTQYF; CDR3 DNA: TGTGCCAGTAGTATGCAGGGAGTCACAGATACGCAGTATTTT
J gene: TRBJ2-3; D gene: TRBD1; clone size: .; V gene: TRBV3-1/TRBV3-2; CDR3 protein: CASSQVVGQGTDTQYF; CDR3 DNA: TGTGCCAGCAGCCAAGTCGTGGGACAGGGAACAGATACGCAGTATTTT
J gene: TRBJ1-2; D gene: .; clone size: once; V gene: TRBV7-9; CDR3 protein: CASSLAGTFYGYTF; CDR3 DNA: TGTGCCAGCAGCTTAGCGGGGACTTTCTATGGCTACACCTTC
J gene: TRBJ2-5; D gene: TRBD1; clone size: .; V gene: TRBV6-1; CDR3 protein: CASSEAETGSRETQYF; CDR3 DNA: TGTGCCAGCAGTGAAGCTGAGACAGGGAGCCGAGAGACCCAGTACTTC
J gene: TRBJ2-2; D gene: TRBD1; clone size: .; V gene: TRBV19; CDR3 protein: CASSAQGTTGELFF; CDR3 DNA: TGTGCCAGTAGTGCACAGGGGACCACCGGGGAGCTGTTTTTT
J gene: TRBJ2-7; D gene: .; clone size: .; V gene: TRBV6-1; CDR3 protein: CASSEWGGLDEQYF; CDR3 DNA: TGTGCCAGCAGTGAATGGGGGGGCTTGGACGAGCAGTACTTC
J gene: TRBJ2-1; D gene: .; clone size: .; V gene: TRBV7-6; CDR3 protein: CASSDSYNEQFF; CDR3 DNA: TGTGCCAGCAGCGACTCCTACAATGAGCAGTTCTTC
J gene: TRBJ2-2; D gene: .; clone size: .; V gene: TRBV4-3; CDR3 protein: CASSHGGLGLEPGELFF; CDR3 DNA: TGCGCCAGCAGCCACGGGGGGCTCGGCCTGGAACCCGGGGAGCTGTTTTTT
J gene: TRBJ1-5; D gene: .; clone size: .; V gene: TRBV28; CDR3 protein: CASSVPTGRSNQPQHF; CDR3 DNA: TGTGCCAGCAGTGTCCCAACAGGGAGGAGCAATCAGCCCCAGCATTTT
J gene: TRBJ1-1; D gene: .; clone size: few; V gene: TRBV6-1; CDR3 protein: CASSENRMNTEAFF; CDR3 DNA: TGTGCCAGCAGTGAAAATCGGATGAACACTGAAGCTTTCTTT
J gene: TRBJ2-3; D gene: TRBD2; clone size: .; V gene: TRBV6-2/TRBV6-3; CDR3 protein: CASSKDGTRADTQYF; CDR3 DNA: TGTGCCAGCAGTAAAGACGGGACTAGAGCAGATACGCAGTATTTT
J gene: TRBJ2-3; D gene: TRBD2; clone size: .; V gene: TRBV19; CDR3 protein: CASSILAGGQDTQYF; CDR3 DNA: TGTGCCAGTAGTATTTTAGCGGGGGGGCAAGATACGCAGTATTTT
J gene: TRBJ2-2; D gene: .; clone size: .; V gene: TRBV27; CDR3 protein: CASSRGQNTGELFF; CDR3 DNA: TGTGCCAGCAGTAGGGGACAGAACACCGGGGAGCTGTTTTTT
J gene: TRBJ2-7; D gene: TRBD1; clone size: .; V gene: TRBV28; CDR3 protein: CASSPTGGVFGEQYF; CDR3 DNA: TGTGCCAGCAGTCCTACAGGGGGCGTATTTGGCGAGCAGTACTTC
J gene: TRBJ2-6; D gene: TRBD1; clone size: .; V gene: TRBV27; CDR3 protein: CASSSRQGRNGANVLTF; CDR3 DNA: TGTGCCAGCAGTTCTAGACAGGGTAGGAACGGGGCCAACGTCCTGACTTTC
J gene: TRBJ1-2; D gene: .; clone size: .; V gene: TRBV4-1; CDR3 protein: CASSQEEGRGGYTF; CDR3 DNA: TGCGCCAGCAGCCAAGAGGAGGGGAGGGGTGGCTACACCTTC
J gene: TRBJ1-5; D gene: .; clone size: .; V gene: TRBV28; CDR3 protein: CASSPKLGGNQPQHF; CDR3 DNA: TGTGCCAGCAGTCCAAAACTCGGGGGCAATCAGCCCCAGCATTTT
J gene: TRBJ1-2; D gene: .; clone size: .; V gene: TRBV3-1/TRBV3-2; CDR3 protein: CASSQGPGSGGGYTF; CDR3 DNA: TGTGCCAGCAGCCAAGGTCCAGGATCAGGCGGAGGCTACACCTTC
J gene: TRBJ1-4; D gene: TRBD1; clone size: .; V gene: TRBV27; CDR3 protein: CASSQTGGREKLFF; CDR3 DNA: TGTGCCAGCAGCCAGACAGGGGGCAGAGAAAAACTGTTTTTT
J gene: TRBJ2-7; D gene: TRBD1; clone size: .; V gene: TRBV6-1; CDR3 protein: CASSEDPSAGTGGKEQYF; CDR3 DNA: TGTGCCAGCAGTGAAGACCCGTCCGCCGGGACAGGGGGGAAAGAGCAGTACTTC
J gene: TRBJ2-7; D gene: TRBD1; clone size: .; V gene: TRBV5-4; CDR3 protein: CASSHAGQGSYEQYF; CDR3 DNA: TGTGCCAGCAGCCATGCGGGACAGGGTAGCTACGAGCAGTACTTC
J gene: TRBJ2-3; D gene: .; clone size: .; V gene: TRBV12-3/TRBV12-4; CDR3 protein: CASSQDTQYF; CDR3 DNA: TGTGCCAGCAGTCAGGATACGCAGTATTTT
J gene: TRBJ1-1; D gene: .; clone size: .; V gene: TRBV28; CDR3 protein: CASSLSGDIGTGTEAFF; CDR3 DNA: TGTGCCAGCAGTTTATCCGGGGACATAGGCACGGGGACTGAAGCTTTCTTT
J gene: TRBJ2-3; D gene: TRBD2; clone size: .; V gene: TRBV6-1; CDR3 protein: CASSARTSGTNTDTQYF; CDR3 DNA: TGTGCCAGCAGTGCGAGGACTAGCGGGACGAACACAGATACGCAGTATTTT
J gene: TRBJ1-4; D gene: TRBD1; clone size: .; V gene: TRBV7-9; CDR3 protein: CASSLGDREFEKLFF; CDR3 DNA: TGTGCCAGCAGCTTAGGGGACAGGGAGTTTGAAAAACTGTTTTTT
J gene: TRBJ2-7; D gene: TRBD2; clone size: .; V gene: TRBV5-6; CDR3 protein: CASSLEAGGLPNYEQYF; CDR3 DNA: TGTGCCAGCAGCTTGGAAGCGGGGGGCTTACCTAACTACGAGCAGTACTTC
J gene: TRBJ1-2; D gene: TRBD1; clone size: .; V gene: TRBV7-9; CDR3 protein: CASSERTGGGYTF; CDR3 DNA: TGTGCCAGCAGCGAAAGGACAGGGGGCGGCTACACCTTC
J gene: TRBJ1-2; D gene: .; clone size: .; V gene: TRBV6-5; CDR3 protein: CASSYGFETDYGYTF; CDR3 DNA: TGTGCCAGCAGTTACGGCTTTGAGACAGACTATGGCTACACCTTC
J gene: TRBJ2-7; D gene: .; clone size: .; V gene: TRBV3-1/TRBV3-2; CDR3 protein: CASSLRALGSYEQYF; CDR3 DNA: TGTGCCAGCAGCCTCCGGGCCCTAGGTTCCTACGAGCAGTACTTC
J gene: TRBJ2-1; D gene: .; clone size: .; V gene: TRBV7-2; CDR3 protein: CASSLLSSYNEQFF; CDR3 DNA: TGTGCCAGCAGCTTATTGTCTTCCTACAATGAGCAGTTCTTC
J gene: TRBJ2-7; D gene: .; clone size: .; V gene: TRBV28; CDR3 protein: CASSYLPGAYEQYF; CDR3 DNA: TGTGCCAGCAGCTACCTCCCGGGGGCCTACGAGCAGTACTTC
J gene: TRBJ1-1; D gene: .; clone size: .; V gene: TRBV6-2/TRBV6-3; CDR3 protein: CASSSTGTRIKSEAFF; CDR3 DNA: TGTGCCAGCAGTTCCACCGGGACACGAATAAAGTCGGAAGCTTTCTTT
J gene: TRBJ1-1; D gene: .; clone size: .; V gene: TRBV30; CDR3 protein: CAWSQGQDGNTEAFF; CDR3 DNA: TGTGCCTGGAGTCAAGGGCAGGACGGGAACACTGAAGCTTTCTTT
J gene: TRBJ1-1; D gene: .; clone size: .; V gene: TRBV27; CDR3 protein: CASSLQYRGTEAFF; CDR3 DNA: TGTGCCAGCAGTTTACAGTACCGCGGGACTGAAGCTTTCTTT